This TCR beta chain is drawn from a study of blood T cell repertoires in COVID-19. In the study overall: The samples span acute and convalescent COVID-19 from the United States, Italy and Spain. Sample material is recorded as cDNA or gDNA derived from T cells, B-cell-depleted T cells, or PBMCs.

The Seattle patients, enrolled during active infection, were followed longitudinally. Authors' data handling: Scientists estimated how many nucleated cells there were by amplifying reference gene primers. Measured with immunoSEQ multiplex PCR; TCRdb has only the in-frame clones, and not every one. V and J calls and clone size are as listed in that table; D and trimming were resolved from the DNA. The table records roughly 210,000 clones, approximately 80% of them present only once. From germline, CDR1 is SGHNT and CDR2 YYREEE (reference sequence). This CDR3 has 16 residues. Trimming removed 0 bases from V and 6 bases from J; junction bases left unmatched: 11.

The clonotype comes from a woman of 80 years or more with COVID-19, enrolled during active disease. V and J are TRBV5-4 and TRBJ1-2, with 7 bases matching TRBD1. The sample was peripheral blood. CDR3 nucleotide sequence: TGTGCCAGCAGCTTGGCTGACAGGGCGGTCGGGGATGGCTACACCTTC. Encoded protein: CASSLADRAVGDGYTF.